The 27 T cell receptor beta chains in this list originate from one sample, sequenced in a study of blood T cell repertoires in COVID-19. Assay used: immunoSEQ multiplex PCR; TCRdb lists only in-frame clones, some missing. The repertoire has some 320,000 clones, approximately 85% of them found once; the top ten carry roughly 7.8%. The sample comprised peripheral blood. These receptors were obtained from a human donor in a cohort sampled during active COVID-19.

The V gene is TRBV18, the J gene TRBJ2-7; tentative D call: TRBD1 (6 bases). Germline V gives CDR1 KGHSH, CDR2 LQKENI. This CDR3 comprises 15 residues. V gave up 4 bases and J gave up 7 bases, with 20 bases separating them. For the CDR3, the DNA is TGTGCCAGCTCACTTTTGGACACAGGGATACGGGAGCAGTACTTC. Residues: CASSLLDTGIREQYF.

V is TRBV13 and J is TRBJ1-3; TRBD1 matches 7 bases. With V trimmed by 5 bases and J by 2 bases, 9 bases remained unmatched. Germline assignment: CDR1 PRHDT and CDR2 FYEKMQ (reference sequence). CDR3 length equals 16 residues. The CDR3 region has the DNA TGTGCCAGCAGCGCCGAGGGGGCCATTCCTGGAAACACCATATATTTT. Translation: CASSAEGAIPGNTIYF. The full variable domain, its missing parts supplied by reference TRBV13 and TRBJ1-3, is AAGVIQSPRHLIKEKRETATLKCYPIPRHDTVYWYQQGPGQDPQFLISFYEKMQSDKGSIPDRFSAQQFSDYHSELNMSSLELGDSALYFCASSAEGAIPGNTIYFGEGSWLTVV.

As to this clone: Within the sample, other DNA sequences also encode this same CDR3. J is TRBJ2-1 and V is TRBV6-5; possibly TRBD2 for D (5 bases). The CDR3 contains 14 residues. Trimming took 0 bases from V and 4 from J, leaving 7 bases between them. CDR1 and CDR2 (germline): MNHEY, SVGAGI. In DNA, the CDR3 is TGTGCCAGCAGTTACTCGGACTCTTACAATGAGCAGTTCTTC. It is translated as CASSYSDSYNEQFF.

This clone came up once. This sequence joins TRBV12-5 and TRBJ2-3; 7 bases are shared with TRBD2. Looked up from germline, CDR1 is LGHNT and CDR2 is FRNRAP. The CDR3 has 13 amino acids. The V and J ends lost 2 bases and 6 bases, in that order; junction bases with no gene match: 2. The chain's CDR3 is CASGLWGGDTQYF. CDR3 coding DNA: TGTGCTAGTGGTTTGTGGGGGGGTGATACGCAGTATTTT. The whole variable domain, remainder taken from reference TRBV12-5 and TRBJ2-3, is DARVTQTPRHKVTEMGQEVTMRCQPILGHNTVFWYRQTMMQGLELLAYFRNRAPLDDSGMPKDRFSAEMPDATLATLKIQPSEPRDSAVYFCASGLWGGDTQYFGPGTRLTVL.

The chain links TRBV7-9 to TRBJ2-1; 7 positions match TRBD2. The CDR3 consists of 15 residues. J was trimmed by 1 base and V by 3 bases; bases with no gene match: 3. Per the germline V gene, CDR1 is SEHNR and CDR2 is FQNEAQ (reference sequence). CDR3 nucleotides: TGTGCCAGCAGCTTCGCGGGGGTGTCCTACAATGAGCAGTTCTTC. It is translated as CASSFAGVSYNEQFF.

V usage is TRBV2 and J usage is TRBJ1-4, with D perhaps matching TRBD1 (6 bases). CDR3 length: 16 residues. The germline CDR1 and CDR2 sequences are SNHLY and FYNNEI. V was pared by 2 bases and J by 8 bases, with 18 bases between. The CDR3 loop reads CASSETLGGPREKLFF. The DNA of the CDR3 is TGTGCCAGCAGTGAAACTCTCGGGGGGCCTAGGGAAAAACTGTTTTTT.

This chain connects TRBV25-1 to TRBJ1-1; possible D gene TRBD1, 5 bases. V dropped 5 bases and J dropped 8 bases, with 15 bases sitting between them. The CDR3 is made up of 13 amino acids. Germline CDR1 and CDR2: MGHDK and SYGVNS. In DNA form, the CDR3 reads TGTGCCAGCAGTAGACCCCAGGGAAACGAAGCTTTCTTT. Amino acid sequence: CASSRPQGNEAFF.

CDR3: CASTGGAGNTIYF. CDR3 coding DNA: TGTGCCAGCACTGGCGGTGCTGGAAACACCATATATTTT. This sequence joins TRBV6-5 and TRBJ1-3; D unresolved. V lost 7 bases and J 2 bases, leaving 9 bases between the germline ends. The CDR3 contains 13 residues. Germline assignment: CDR1 MNHEY and CDR2 SVGAGI.

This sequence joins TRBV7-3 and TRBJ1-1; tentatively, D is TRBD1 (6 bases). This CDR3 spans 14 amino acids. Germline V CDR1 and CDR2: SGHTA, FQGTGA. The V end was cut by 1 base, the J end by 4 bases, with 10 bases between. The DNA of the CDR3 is TGTGCCAGCAGCTTAAGGGGGACATCCACTGAAGCTTTCTTT. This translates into CASSLRGTSTEAFF. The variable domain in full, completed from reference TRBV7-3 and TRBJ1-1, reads GAGVSQTPSNKVTEKGKYVELRCDPISGHTALYWYRQSLGQGPEFLIYFQGTGAADDSGLPNDRFFAVRPEGSVSTLKIQRTERGDSAVYLCASSLRGTSTEAFFGQGTRLTVV.

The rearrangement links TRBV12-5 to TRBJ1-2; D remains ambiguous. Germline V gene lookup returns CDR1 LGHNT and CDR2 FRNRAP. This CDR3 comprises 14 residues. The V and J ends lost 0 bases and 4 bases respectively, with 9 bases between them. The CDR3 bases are TGTGCTAGTGGTTTGGTACCGAGGGTCTATGGCTACACCTTC. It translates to CASGLVPRVYGYTF.

The CDR3 DNA sequence: TGTGCCAGCAGCGTCGGACCTAGACAGGAGACTGAAGCTTTCTTT. Translation gives CASSVGPRQETEAFF. The chain has TRBV7-2 and TRBJ1-1, with a possible D match to TRBD1 (6 bases). The CDR3 loop spans 15 amino acids. V shed 5 bases and J shed 5 bases, with 18 bases lying between them. Germline CDR1 and CDR2: SGHTA and FQGNSA.

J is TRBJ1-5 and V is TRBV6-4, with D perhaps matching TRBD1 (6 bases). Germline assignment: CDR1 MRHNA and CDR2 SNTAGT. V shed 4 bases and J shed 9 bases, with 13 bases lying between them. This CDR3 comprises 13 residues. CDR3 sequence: CASSAEGGVPQHF. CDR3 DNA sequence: TGTGCCAGCAGTGCTGAGGGGGGGGTGCCCCAGCATTTT.

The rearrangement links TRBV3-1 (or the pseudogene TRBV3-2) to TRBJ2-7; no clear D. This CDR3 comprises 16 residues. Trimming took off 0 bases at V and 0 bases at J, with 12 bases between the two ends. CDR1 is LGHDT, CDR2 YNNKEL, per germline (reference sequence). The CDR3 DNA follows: TGTGCCAGCAGCCAAGATTGGATCCGGAGCTCCTACGAGCAGTACTTC. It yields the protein CASSQDWIRSSYEQYF.

Here the CDR3 DNA reads TGTGCCTGGAGTCCGACAGGAGCCCTTAACAATGAGCAGTTCTTC. Its protein product is CAWSPTGALNNEQFF. V is TRBV30 and J is TRBJ2-1; tentatively, D is TRBD1 (6 bases). The CDR3 is made up of 15 amino acids. Per the germline V gene, CDR1 is GTSNPN and CDR2 is SVGIG (reference sequence). V gave up 2 bases and J gave up 5 bases, with 16 bases separating them.

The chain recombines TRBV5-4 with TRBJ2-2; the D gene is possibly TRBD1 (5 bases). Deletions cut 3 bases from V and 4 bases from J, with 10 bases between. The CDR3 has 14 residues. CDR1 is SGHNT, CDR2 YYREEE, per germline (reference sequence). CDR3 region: CASSSLQATGELFF. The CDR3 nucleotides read TGTGCCAGCAGCTCGCTACAGGCCACCGGGGAGCTGTTTTTT.

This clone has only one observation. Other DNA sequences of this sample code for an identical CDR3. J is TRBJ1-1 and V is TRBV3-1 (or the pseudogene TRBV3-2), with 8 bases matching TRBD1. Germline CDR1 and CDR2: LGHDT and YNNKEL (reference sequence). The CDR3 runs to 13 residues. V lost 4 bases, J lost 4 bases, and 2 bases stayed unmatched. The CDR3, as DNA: TGTGCCAGCAGCCGTACAGGGGGCACTGAAGCTTTCTTT. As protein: CASSRTGGTEAFF.

The CDR3 DNA reads as TGTGCCAGCAACGTCGGGGGGGTTCATGAGCAGTTCTTC. As protein: CASNVGGVHEQFF. The chain has TRBV6-5 and TRBJ2-1; 8 bases agree with TRBD2. CDR3 length equals 13 residues. Trimming at V came to 7 bases and at J to 8 bases, leaving 7 bases not matched to a gene. CDR1 is MNHEY, CDR2 SVGAGI, per germline.

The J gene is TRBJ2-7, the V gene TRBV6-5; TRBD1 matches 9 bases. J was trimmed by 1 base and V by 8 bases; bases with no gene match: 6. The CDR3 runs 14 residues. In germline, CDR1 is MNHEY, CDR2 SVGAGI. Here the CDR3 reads CASSWGQGSYEQYF. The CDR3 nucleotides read TGTGCCAGCTCTTGGGGACAGGGTTCCTACGAGCAGTACTTC.

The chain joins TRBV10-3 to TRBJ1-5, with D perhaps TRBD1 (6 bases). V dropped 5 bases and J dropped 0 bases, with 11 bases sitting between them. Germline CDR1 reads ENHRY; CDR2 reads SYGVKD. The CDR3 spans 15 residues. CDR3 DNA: TGTGCCATCAGTAACAGGGATCCTAGCAATCAGCCCCAGCATTTT. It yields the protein CAISNRDPSNQPQHF.

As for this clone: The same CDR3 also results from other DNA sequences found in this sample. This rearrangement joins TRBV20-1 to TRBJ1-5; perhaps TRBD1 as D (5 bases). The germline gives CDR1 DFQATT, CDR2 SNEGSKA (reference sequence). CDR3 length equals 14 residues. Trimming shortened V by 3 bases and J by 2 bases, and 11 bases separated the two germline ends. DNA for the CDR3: TGCAGTGCTAGTAGGGGCGCCGGCAATCAGCCCCAGCATTTT. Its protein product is CSASRGAGNQPQHF.

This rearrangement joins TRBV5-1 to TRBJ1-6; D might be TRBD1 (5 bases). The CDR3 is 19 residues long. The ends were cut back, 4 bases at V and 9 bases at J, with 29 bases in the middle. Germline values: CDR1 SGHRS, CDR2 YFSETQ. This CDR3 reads CASSHKQQLGDSKFSPLHF. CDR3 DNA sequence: TGCGCCAGCAGCCATAAACAACAACTTGGGGACTCTAAATTTTCACCCCTCCACTTT. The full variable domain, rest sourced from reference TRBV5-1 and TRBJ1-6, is KAGVTQTPRYLIKTRGQQVTLSCSPISGHRSVSWYQQTPGQGLQFLFEYFSETQRNKGNFPGRFSGRQFSNSRSEMNVSTLELGDSALYLCASSHKQQLGDSKFSPLHFGNGTRLTVT.

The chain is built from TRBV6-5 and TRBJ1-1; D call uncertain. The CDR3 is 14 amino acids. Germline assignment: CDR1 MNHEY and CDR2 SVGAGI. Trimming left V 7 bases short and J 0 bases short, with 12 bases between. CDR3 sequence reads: CASIDLTMNTEAFF. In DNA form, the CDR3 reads TGTGCCAGCATCGACCTGACTATGAACACTGAAGCTTTCTTT.

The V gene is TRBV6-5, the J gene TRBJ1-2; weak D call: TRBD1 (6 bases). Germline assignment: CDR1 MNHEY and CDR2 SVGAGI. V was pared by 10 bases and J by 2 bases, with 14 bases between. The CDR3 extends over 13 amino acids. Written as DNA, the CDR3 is TGTGCCACGCATATTCAGGGGAACTATGGCTACACCTTC. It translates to CATHIQGNYGYTF.

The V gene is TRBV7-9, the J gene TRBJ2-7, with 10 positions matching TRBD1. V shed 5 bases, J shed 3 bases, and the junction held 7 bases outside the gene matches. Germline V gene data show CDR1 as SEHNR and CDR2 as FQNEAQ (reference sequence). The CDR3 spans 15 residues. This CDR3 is CASSRLDRGLYEQYF. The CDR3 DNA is TGTGCCAGCAGCCGCCTCGACAGGGGGCTCTACGAGCAGTACTTC.

The CDR3 loop reads CASSVPDTLSGNTIYF. The CDR3 coding sequence is TGTGCCAGCAGCGTCCCGGACACCCTATCTGGAAACACCATATATTTT. V gene TRBV9 combines with J gene TRBJ1-3; maybe TRBD1 (5 bases). With 2 bases removed from V and 1 base from J, the gap between germline ends came to 13 bases. CDR1 and CDR2 (germline): SGDLS, YYNGEE. This CDR3 spans 16 amino acids.

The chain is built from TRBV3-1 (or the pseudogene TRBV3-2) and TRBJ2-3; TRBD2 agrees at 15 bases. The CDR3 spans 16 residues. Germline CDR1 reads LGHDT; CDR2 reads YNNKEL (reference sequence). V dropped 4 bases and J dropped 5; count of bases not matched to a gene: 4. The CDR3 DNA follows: TGTGCCAGCAGCCGGACTAGCGGGGGGGCCAGAGATACGCAGTATTTT. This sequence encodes CASSRTSGGARDTQYF.

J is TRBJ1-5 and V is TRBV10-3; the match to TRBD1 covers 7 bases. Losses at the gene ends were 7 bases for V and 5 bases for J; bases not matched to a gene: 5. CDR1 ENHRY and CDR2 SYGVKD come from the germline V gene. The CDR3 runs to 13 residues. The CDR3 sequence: CAINNRGDQPQHF. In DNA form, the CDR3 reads TGTGCCATCAATAACAGGGGAGATCAGCCCCAGCATTTT.